This T cell receptor (beta chain) is drawn from a study of blood T cell repertoires in COVID-19. Study context: From the United States, Italy and Spain came samples of acute and convalescent COVID-19. Sources were T cells, B-cell-depleted T cells, or PBMCs; the material itself was cDNA or gDNA.

Methods used by the authors: Reference gene primer amplification gave nucleated cell count estimates. Libraries were prepared by immunoSEQ multiplex PCR; TCRdb keeps only in-frame clonotypes and omits some of them. The D gene and trimming were derived from the DNA, and the V and J assignments and clone size from that table. This sample yields around 140,000 clones, of which approximately 86% are seen a single time; about 1.7% belongs to the top ten. The length of the CDR3 is 15 residues. The germline V gene encodes CDR1 SGHRS and CDR2 YFSETQ. The ends lost 2 bases at V and 8 bases at J; junction bases unmatched: 6.

The TCR was taken from a man in his 70s with acute or convalescent COVID-19. This chain uses TRBV5-1 with TRBJ2-1; 11 nucleotides match TRBD2. The specimen was peripheral blood. The CDR3 here is CASSLLAGAGDEQFF. The DNA for the CDR3 is TGCGCCAGCAGCTTACTAGCGGGGGCCGGGGATGAGCAGTTCTTC.